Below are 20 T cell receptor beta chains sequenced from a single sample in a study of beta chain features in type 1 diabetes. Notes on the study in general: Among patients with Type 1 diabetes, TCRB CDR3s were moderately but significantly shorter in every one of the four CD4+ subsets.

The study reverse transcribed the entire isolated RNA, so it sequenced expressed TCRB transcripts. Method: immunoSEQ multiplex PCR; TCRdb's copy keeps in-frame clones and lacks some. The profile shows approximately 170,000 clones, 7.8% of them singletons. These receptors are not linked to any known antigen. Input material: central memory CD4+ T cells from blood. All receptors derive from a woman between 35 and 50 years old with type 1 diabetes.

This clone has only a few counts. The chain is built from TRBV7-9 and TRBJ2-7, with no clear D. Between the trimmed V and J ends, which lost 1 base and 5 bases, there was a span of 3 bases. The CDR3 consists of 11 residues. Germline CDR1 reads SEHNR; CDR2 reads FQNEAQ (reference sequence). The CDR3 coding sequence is TGTGCCAGCAGCTTAGATAACGAGCAGTACTTC. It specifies CASSLDNEQYF.

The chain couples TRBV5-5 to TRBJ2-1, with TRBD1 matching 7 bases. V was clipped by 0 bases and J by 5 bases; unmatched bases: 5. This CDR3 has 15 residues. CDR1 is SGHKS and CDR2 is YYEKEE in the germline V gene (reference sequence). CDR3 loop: CASSLGQGVDNEQFF. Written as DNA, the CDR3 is TGTGCCAGCAGCTTGGGGCAGGGGGTGGACAATGAGCAGTTCTTC.

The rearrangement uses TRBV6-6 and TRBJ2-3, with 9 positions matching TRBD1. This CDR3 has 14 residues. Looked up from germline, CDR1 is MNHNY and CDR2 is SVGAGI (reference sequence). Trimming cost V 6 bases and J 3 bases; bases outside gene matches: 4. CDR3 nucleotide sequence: TGTGCCAGCAGCGGACAGGGGATAACAGATACGCAGTATTTT. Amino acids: CASSGQGITDTQYF.

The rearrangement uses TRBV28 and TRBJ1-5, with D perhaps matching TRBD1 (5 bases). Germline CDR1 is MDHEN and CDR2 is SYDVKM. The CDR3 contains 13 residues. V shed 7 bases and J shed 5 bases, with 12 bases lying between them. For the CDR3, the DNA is TGTGCCAGCACCTGGGGAGGGGATCAGCCCCAGCATTTT. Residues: CASTWGGDQPQHF.

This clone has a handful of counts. CDR3 region: CASSLIGGKDEQYF. The CDR3 DNA follows: TGTGCCAGCAGCTTAATCGGGGGAAAGGACGAGCAGTACTTC. This chain links TRBV7-3 with TRBJ2-7, with a tentative D call TRBD2 (6 bases). V gave up 1 base and J gave up 5 bases, with 12 bases separating them. Germline assignment: CDR1 SGHTA and CDR2 FQGTGA. The CDR3 consists of 14 residues. Full variable domain (remainder filled in from reference TRBV7-3 and TRBJ2-7): GAGVSQTPSNKVTEKGKYVELRCDPISGHTALYWYRQSLGQGPEFLIYFQGTGAADDSGLPNDRFFAVRPEGSVSTLKIQRTERGDSAVYLCASSLIGGKDEQYFGPGTRLTVT.

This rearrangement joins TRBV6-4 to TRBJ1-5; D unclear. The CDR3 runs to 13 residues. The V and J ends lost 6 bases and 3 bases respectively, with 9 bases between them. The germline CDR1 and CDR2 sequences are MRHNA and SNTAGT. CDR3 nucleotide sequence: TGTGCCAGCAGCCTAGAGCTCAATCAGCCCCAGCATTTT. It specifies CASSLELNQPQHF.

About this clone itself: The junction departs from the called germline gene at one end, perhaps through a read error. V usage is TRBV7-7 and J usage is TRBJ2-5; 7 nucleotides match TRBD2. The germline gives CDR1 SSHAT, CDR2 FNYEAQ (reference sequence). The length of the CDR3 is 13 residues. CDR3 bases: TGTGCTAGCAGCCGATCCGGGAGGGAGACCCAGTACTTC. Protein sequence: CASSRSGRETQYF.

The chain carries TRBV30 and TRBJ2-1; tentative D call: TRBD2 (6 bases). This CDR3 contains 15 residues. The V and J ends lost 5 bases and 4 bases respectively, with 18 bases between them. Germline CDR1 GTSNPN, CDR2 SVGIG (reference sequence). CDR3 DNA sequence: TGTGCCTGGGGGGGACTCGGGGTGGGGTACAATGAGCAGTTCTTC. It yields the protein CAWGGLGVGYNEQFF.

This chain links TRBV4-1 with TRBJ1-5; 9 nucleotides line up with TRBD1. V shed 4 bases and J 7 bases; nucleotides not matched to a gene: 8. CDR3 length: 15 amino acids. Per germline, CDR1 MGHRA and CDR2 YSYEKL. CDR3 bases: TGCGCCAGCAGCCGGGCACAGGGGGCGGAACAGCCCCAGCATTTT. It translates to CASSRAQGAEQPQHF.

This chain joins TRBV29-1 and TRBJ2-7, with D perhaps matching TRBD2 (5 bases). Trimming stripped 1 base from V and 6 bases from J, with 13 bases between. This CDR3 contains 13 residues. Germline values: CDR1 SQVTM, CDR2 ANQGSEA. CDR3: CSVEVDWAGEQYF. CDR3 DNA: TGCAGCGTTGAAGTAGACTGGGCGGGCGAGCAGTACTTC.

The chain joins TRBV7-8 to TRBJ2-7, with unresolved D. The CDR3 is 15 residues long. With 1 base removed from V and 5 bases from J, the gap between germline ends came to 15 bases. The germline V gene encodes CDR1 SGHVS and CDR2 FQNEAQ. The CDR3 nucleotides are TGTGCCAGCAGCTTAGTGAGCCAAAGCCGCCACGAGCAGTACTTC. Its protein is CASSLVSQSRHEQYF.

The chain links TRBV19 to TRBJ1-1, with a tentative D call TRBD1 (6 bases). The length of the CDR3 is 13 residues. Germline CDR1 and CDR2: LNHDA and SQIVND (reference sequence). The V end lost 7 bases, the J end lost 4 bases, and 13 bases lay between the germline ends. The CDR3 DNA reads TGTGCCAGTACCCGGACAGACCTCACTGAAGCTTTCTTT. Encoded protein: CASTRTDLTEAFF.

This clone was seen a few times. CDR3 DNA sequence: TGTGCCAGTAACTCAGGGTACACCGGGGAGCTGTTTTTT. This gives the protein CASNSGYTGELFF. J is TRBJ2-2 and V is TRBV19; tentatively, D is TRBD1 (5 bases). This CDR3 is 13 amino acids long. Germline CDR1 LNHDA, CDR2 SQIVND (reference sequence). The V gene lost 7 bases and the J gene lost 3 bases, with 9 bases spanning the gap.

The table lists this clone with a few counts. CDR3 residues: CASSFMGGWDTGELFF. The DNA of the CDR3 is TGTGCCAGCAGTTTTATGGGAGGGTGGGACACCGGGGAGCTGTTTTTT. The chain carries TRBV27 and TRBJ2-2; 7 bases are shared with TRBD2. V lost 3 bases, J lost 3 bases, and 7 bases stayed unmatched. The CDR3 contains 16 residues. Germline CDR1 and CDR2: MNHEY and SMNVEV (reference sequence).

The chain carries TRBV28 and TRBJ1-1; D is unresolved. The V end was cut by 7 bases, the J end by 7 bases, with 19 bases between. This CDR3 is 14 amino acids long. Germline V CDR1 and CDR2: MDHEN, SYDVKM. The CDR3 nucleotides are TGTGCCAGCACCCTTATCGCCCAGATTGGTGAAGCTTTCTTT. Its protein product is CASTLIAQIGEAFF.

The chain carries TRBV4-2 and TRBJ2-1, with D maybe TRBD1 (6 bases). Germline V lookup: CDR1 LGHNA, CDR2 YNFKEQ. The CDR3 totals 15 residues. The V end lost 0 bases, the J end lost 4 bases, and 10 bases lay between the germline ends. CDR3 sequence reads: CASSQDRTEYNEQFF. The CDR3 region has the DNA TGTGCCAGCAGCCAAGATAGGACAGAGTACAATGAGCAGTTCTTC.

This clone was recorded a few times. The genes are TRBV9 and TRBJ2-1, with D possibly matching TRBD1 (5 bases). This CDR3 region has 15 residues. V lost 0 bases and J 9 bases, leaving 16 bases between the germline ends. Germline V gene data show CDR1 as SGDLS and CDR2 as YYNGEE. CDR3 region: CASSVAPAGLSEQFF. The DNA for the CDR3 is TGTGCCAGCAGCGTAGCTCCGGCAGGGTTAAGTGAGCAGTTCTTC.

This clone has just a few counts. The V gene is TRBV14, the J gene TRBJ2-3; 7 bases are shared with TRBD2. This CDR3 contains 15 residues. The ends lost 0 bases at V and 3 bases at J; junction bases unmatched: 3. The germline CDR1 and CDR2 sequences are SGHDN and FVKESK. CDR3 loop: CASSQERLATDTQYF. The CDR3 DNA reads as TGTGCCAGCAGCCAAGAGCGACTAGCTACAGATACGCAGTATTTT.

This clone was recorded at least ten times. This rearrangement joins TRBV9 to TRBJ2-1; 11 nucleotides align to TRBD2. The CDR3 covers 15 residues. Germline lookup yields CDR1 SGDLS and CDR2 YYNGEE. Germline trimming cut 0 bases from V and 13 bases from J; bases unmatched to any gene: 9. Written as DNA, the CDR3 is TGTGCCAGCAGCGTAGTCCCCGGGACTAGCGGTGACCAGTTCTTC. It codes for CASSVVPGTSGDQFF. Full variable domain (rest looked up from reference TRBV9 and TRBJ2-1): DSGVTQTPKHLITATGQRVTLRCSPRSGDLSVYWYQQSLDQGLQFLIQYYNGEERAKGNILERFSAQQFPDLHSELNLSSLELGDSALYFCASSVVPGTSGDQFFGPGTRLTVL.

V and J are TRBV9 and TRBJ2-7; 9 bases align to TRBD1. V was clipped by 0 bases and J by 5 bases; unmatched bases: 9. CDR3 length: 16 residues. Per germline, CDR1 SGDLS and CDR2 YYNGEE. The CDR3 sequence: CASSVGPGQGVDEQYF. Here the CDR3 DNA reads TGTGCCAGCAGCGTAGGACCGGGACAGGGCGTAGACGAGCAGTACTTC.